This TCR beta chain was recorded in a study of blood T cell repertoires in COVID-19. About the research overall: PBMCs, B-cell-depleted T cells, or T cells were the source of the cDNA or gDNA that made up the material.

Participants reported their clinical history, and cohort assignment relied on those reports. As originally analysed: Amplifying reference gene primers gave estimates of nucleated cell counts. Sequencing used immunoSEQ multiplex PCR; TCRdb keeps in-frame clones, though not all of them. That table gives V, J and clone size, and the DNA gave D and trimming. Among hundreds of thousands of clones listed, around 89% were seen once. The CDR3 covers 14 residues. CDR1 MGHDK and CDR2 SYGVNS come from the germline V gene. V was pared by 5 bases and J by 1 base, with 12 bases between. The clonotype comes from a woman between 18 and 29 years old with acute COVID-19. The J gene is TRBJ2-7, the V gene TRBV25-1; maybe TRBD2 (6 bases). Sequencing was done on a sample of PBMCs or T cells enriched from blood (not recorded which). CDR3 in DNA: TGTGCCAGCAGTTCTCCCGGGACTTCCTACGAGCAGTACTTC. Its translation: CASSSPGTSYEQYF.